This TCR beta chain emerged from a study of cytomegalovirus exposure and HLA in healthy donors. The PCR ran on 60 Vbeta and 13 Jbeta primers. Assay: immunoSEQ multiplex PCR; the TCRdb copy retains only in-frame clones and omits some. The profile covers approximately 130,000 clones, with 75% to 90% appearing a single time and about 6.7% taken by the ten largest. CDR1 is SGHDN, CDR2 FVKESK, per germline. V trimming: 0 bases; J trimming: 0 bases; junction bases outside the gene matches: 6. This CDR3 contains 17 residues. This TCR was sampled from a woman aged 25 to 39 in good health and CMV-seropositive. Sequenced input: PBMCs. This chain links TRBV14 with TRBJ1-1; TRBD1 aligns across 8 bases. The CDR3 protein is CASSQDFAGGMNTEAFF. The CDR3 DNA sequence: TGTGCCAGCAGCCAAGATTTCGCAGGGGGCATGAACACTGAAGCTTTCTTT.